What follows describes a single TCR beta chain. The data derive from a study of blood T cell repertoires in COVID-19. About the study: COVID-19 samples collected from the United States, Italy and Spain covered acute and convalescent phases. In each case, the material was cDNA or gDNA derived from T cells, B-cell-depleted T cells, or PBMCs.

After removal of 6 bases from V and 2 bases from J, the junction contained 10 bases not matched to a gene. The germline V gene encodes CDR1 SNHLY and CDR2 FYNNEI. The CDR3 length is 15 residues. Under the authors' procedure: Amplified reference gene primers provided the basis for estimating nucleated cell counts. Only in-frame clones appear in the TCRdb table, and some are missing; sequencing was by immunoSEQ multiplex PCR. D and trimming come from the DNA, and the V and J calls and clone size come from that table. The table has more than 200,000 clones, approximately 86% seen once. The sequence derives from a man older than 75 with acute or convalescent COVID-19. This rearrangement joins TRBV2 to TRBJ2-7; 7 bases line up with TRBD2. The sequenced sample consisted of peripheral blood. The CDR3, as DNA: TGTGCCAGCAGGGATGTTGTAGCGGGCCCCTACGAGCAGTACTTC. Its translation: CASRDVVAGPYEQYF.